Listed below are T cell receptor beta chains from one sample, sequenced in a study of CD8 T cells in Susac syndrome. TCRdb re-derived calls from the immunoSEQ multiplex PCR reads in MiXCR, one entry per CDR3 protein. Of fewer than 200,000 distinct CDR3 sequences listed, around 96% were seen once; the top ten hold approximately 0.098%. The specimen was CD4+ T cells from PBMCs. The receptor set was obtained from a human donor in good health. CDR3s include the opening cysteine and the closing phenylalanine or tryptophan. D genes are given only for firm matches. Size values are once, few and many counts, or a class for expanded clones, and some rows have none.

NA,TRBJ2-5,TRBV30,NA,TGTGCCTGGAGTCACGGGAGCGGTAGAGAGACCCAGTACTTC,CAWSHGSGRETQYF
NA,TRBJ1-1,TRBV28,NA,TGTGCCAGCAGGACCCTTCTCGGGACACTCAAAGCTTTCTTT,CASRTLLGTLKAFF
TRBD2,TRBJ2-3,TRBV30,NA,TGTGCCTGGAGTGGAGTAGCGGGGAGAGATACGCAGTATTTT,CAWSGVAGRDTQYF
NA,TRBJ1-5,TRBV28,NA,TGTGCCAGCAGCCATAATCAGCCCCAGCATTTT,CASSHNQPQHF
NA,TRBJ2-1,TRBV5-6,NA,TGTGCCAGCAGCTACGGATATGCCTACAATGAGCAGTTCTTC,CASSYGYAYNEQFF
NA,TRBJ1-1,TRBV29-1,NA,TGCAGCGTGGGGCAGGGGAACACTGAAGCTTTCTTT,CSVGQGNTEAFF
NA,TRBJ2-1,TRBV6-5,NA,TGTGCCACCCGGGATTTAGAGACCTACAATGAGCAGTTCTTC,CATRDLETYNEQFF
NA,TRBJ2-1,TRBV16,NA,TGTGCCAGCAGCCAATCGGGGGCAAATACCCCCCATGAGCAGTTCTTC,CASSQSGANTPHEQFF
NA,TRBJ2-1,TRBV4-3,NA,TGCGCCAGCAGCCAAGACTTGAGCCACGGTGGGCAGTTCTTC,CASSQDLSHGGQFF
NA,TRBJ1-5,TRBV7-8,NA,TGTGCCAGCGCTAGCCGCGGGCAGCCCCAGCATTTT,CASASRGQPQHF
NA,TRBJ1-1,TRBV7-9,NA,TGTGCCAGCAGCAGGGGAGATGAAGCTTTCTTT,CASSRGDEAFF
NA,TRBJ2-1,TRBV30,NA,TGTGCCTGGAGGGATAAGATTAGGGGTAATGAGCAGTTCTTC,CAWRDKIRGNEQFF
TRBD2,TRBJ2-2,TRBV27,once,TGTGCCAGCACAAGGATTTACAGGTCGCTAGCGGGAAACACCGGGGAGCTGTTTTTT,CASTRIYRSLAGNTGELFF
TRBD1,TRBJ2-7,TRBV29-1,NA,TGCAGCGTTATCAACCGGGACAGGCGTCCCTACGAGCAGTACTTC,CSVINRDRRPYEQYF
TRBD2,TRBJ2-7,TRBV29-1,NA,TGCAGCGTTGAGGTTAGCGGGAGCGCTAGCTCCTACGAGCAGTACTTC,CSVEVSGSASSYEQYF
NA,TRBJ2-1,TRBV20-1,NA,TGCAGTGCTAATGGGCCCCCGAATTCCTACAATGAGCAGTTCTTC,CSANGPPNSYNEQFF
NA,TRBJ2-3,TRBV24-1,NA,TGTGCCACCAGTGATTGGGAGATCACAGATACGCAGTATTTT,CATSDWEITDTQYF
NA,TRBJ2-5,TRBV30,NA,TGTGCCTGGGAAACACGAGTCCAAGAGACCCAGTACTTC,CAWETRVQETQYF
NA,TRBJ2-1,TRBV7-2,NA,TGTGCCAGCAGCTTAGATGGGGGAGGCTCCTACAATGAGCAGTTCTTC,CASSLDGGGSYNEQFF
NA,TRBJ1-4,TRBV20-1,once,TGCAGTGCTAGAGGTGAAAAACTGTTTTTT,CSARGEKLFF
NA,TRBJ2-1,TRBV30,once,TGTGCCTGGAAGGGACGGATAAACAATGAGCAGTTCTTC,CAWKGRINNEQFF
TRBD2,TRBJ2-5,TRBV20-1,NA,TGCAGTGCTAGTTTGTCTAGCGGGATGTCAGAGACCCAGTACTTC,CSASLSSGMSETQYF
NA,TRBJ1-1,TRBV5-1,once,TGCGCCAGCAGCCCTAGCCTAGACAGCCAGAACACTGAAGCTTTCTTT,CASSPSLDSQNTEAFF
NA,TRBJ1-2,TRBV24-1,NA,TGTGCCACCAGTTTTTCAGGCCTTGGCTACACCTTC,CATSFSGLGYTF
NA,TRBJ1-5,TRBV6-5,NA,TGTGCCAGCAGTCCATTAATTAATAGCAATCAGCCCCAGCATTTT,CASSPLINSNQPQHF
TRBD2,TRBJ2-3,TRBV7-9,NA,TGTGCCAGCAGCTTAAAGCCTCGACTAGCGGGAGTAGCAGATACGCAGTATTTT,CASSLKPRLAGVADTQYF
NA,TRBJ1-2,TRBV7-6,NA,TGTGCCAGCAGCTCTCAGGGGCCAGTAGGCTACACCTTC,CASSSQGPVGYTF
TRBD1,TRBJ2-5,TRBV6-2/TRBV6-3,NA,TGTGCCAGCAGTTACTCGTTCGGGGACAGACCTCAAGAGACCCAGTACTTC,CASSYSFGDRPQETQYF
NA,TRBJ2-5,TRBV20-1,NA,TGCAGTGCTAGGCGGTGGGAGACCCAGTACTTC,CSARRWETQYF
TRBD2,TRBJ2-7,TRBV7-2,NA,TGTGCCAGCACCCCAGCGGGAGGGCCCTACGAGCAGTACTTC,CASTPAGGPYEQYF
TRBD2,TRBJ2-3,TRBV9,NA,TGTGCCAGCAGCGAGCTAGCGGGAACCACAGATACGCAGTATTTT,CASSELAGTTDTQYF
NA,TRBJ1-2,TRBV19,NA,TGTGCCAGTAGTATCAGATATGGCTACACCTTC,CASSIRYGYTF
NA,TRBJ2-3,TRBV29-1,NA,TGCAGCGTTGAAGATCAGCGCACAGATACGCAGTATTTT,CSVEDQRTDTQYF
TRBD2,TRBJ2-1,TRBV6-6,once,TGTGCCAGCAGTCCGCTAGGGGGACTAGGTGTCAATGAGCAGTTCTTC,CASSPLGGLGVNEQFF
TRBD2,TRBJ2-5,TRBV24-1,NA,TGTGCCACCAGTGATTACGGGAGGGCGAAACAAGAGACCCAGTACTTC,CATSDYGRAKQETQYF
NA,TRBJ2-7,TRBV7-2,NA,TGTGCCAGCAGTCTCGACAGGTTCAACGAGCAGTACTTC,CASSLDRFNEQYF
NA,TRBJ1-2,TRBV28,NA,TGTGCCAGCAGTTTAGTCGGTTCGACTAACTATGGCTACACCTTC,CASSLVGSTNYGYTF
NA,TRBJ2-4,TRBV30,NA,TGTGCCTTAAAAAGCGACAGGCACAAAAACATTCAGTACTTC,CALKSDRHKNIQYF
TRBD2,TRBJ2-1,TRBV29-1,NA,TGCAGCGTTGATGGGCTAGCGGGGAGCTCCTACAATGAGCAGTTCTTC,CSVDGLAGSSYNEQFF
NA,TRBJ1-1,TRBV3-1,NA,TGTGCCAGCAGCCAAGCGGACAGCCCCTTGAACACTGAAGCTTTCTTT,CASSQADSPLNTEAFF
NA,TRBJ2-3,TRBV3-1,NA,TGTGCCAGCAGCCAAGATCTACGCGGGCGCACAGATACGCAGTATTTT,CASSQDLRGRTDTQYF
TRBD1,TRBJ1-5,TRBV18,NA,TGTGCCAGCTCAACCTTGGGACAGAGTAATCAGCCCCAGCATTTT,CASSTLGQSNQPQHF
NA,TRBJ1-1,TRBV12-3/TRBV12-4,NA,TGTGCCAGCAGTCGGGGACTTAGGGGAAACACTGAAGCTTTCTTT,CASSRGLRGNTEAFF